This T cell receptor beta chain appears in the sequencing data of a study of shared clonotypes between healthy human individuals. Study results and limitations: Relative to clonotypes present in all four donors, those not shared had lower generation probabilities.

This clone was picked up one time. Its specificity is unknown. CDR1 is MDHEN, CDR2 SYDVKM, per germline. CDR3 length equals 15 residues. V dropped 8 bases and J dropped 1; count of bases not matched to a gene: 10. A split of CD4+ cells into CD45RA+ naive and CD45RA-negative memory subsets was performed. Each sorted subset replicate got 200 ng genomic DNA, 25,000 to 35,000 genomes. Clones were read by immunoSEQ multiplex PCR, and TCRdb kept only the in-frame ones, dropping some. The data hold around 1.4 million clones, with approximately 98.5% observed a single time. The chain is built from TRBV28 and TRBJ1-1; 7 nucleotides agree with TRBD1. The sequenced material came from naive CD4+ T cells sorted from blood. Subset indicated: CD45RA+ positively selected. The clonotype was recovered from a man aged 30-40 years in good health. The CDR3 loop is CASLEPGQPNTEAFF. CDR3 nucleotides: TGTGCCAGCCTAGAACCGGGACAGCCGAACACTGAAGCTTTCTTT. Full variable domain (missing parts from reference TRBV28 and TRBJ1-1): DVKVTQSSRYLVKRTGEKVFLECVQDMDHENMFWYRQDPGLGLRLIYFSYDVKMKEKGDIPEGYSVSREKKERFSLILESASTNQTSMYLCASLEPGQPNTEAFFGQGTRLTVV.